This TCR beta chain was found in a study of T cells in narcolepsy. Study overall: Patients with NT1 or NT2 and healthy control donors were enrolled.

The CDR3 is 13 amino acids. Germline CDR1 LGHNA, CDR2 YNFKEQ. V shed 8 bases and J 0 bases; nucleotides not matched to a gene: 3. This clone has just a few counts. Antigen unknown. Method: immunoSEQ multiplex PCR; TCRdb's copy keeps in-frame clones and lacks some. The table has about 40,000 clones, 70% to 90% seen once. Study-level findings and limits: HCRT-specific and TRIB2-specific autoreactive clonotypes appeared among same-patient CSF and blood CD4+ clonotypes. Healthy controls reportedly lacked the autoreactive clonotypes serially found in patients' blood. Some memory CD4+ repertoires had no autoreactive clone sequences.

This receptor was identified in a human donor with narcolepsy. What was sequenced was CD45RA- memory CD4+ T cells from PBMCs. The J gene is TRBJ1-1, the V gene TRBV4-2; TRBD1 agrees at 7 bases. This CDR3 reads CASGQALNTEAFF. The CDR3 bases are TGTGCCAGCGGACAGGCATTGAACACTGAAGCTTTCTTT.